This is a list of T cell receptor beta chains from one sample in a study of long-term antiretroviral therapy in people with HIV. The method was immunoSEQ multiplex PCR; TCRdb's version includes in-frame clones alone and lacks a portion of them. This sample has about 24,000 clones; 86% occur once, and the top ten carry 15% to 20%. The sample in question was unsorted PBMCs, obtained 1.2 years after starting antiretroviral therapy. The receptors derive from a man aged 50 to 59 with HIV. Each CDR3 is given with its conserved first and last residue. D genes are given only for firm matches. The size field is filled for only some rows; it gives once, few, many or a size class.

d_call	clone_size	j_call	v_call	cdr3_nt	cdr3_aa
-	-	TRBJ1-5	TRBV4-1	TGCGCCAGCAGCCAGGTCCCGGGAGCGAATCAGCCCCAGCATTTT	CASSQVPGANQPQHF
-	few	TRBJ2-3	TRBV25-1	TGTGCCAGCAGTAATCCAGAGGGCACAGATACGCAGTATTTT	CASSNPEGTDTQYF
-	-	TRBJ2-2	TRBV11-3	TGTGCCAGCAGCTCCTATCAGGAAAACACCGGGGAGCTGTTTTTT	CASSSYQENTGELFF
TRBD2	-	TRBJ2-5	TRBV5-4	TGTGCCAGCAGCTCCCCGGAGGGAGGGGAGACCCAGTACTTC	CASSSPEGGETQYF
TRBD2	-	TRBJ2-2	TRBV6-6	TGTGCCAGCAGAGGGAACCTCGGGGGGGCCGGGGAGCTGTTTTTT	CASRGNLGGAGELFF
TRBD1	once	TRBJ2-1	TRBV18	TGTGCCAGCTCTCTCACGACAGGGGGCTCTTTCTCCTCCTACAATGAGCAGTTCTTC	CASSLTTGGSFSSYNEQFF
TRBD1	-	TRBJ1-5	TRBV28	TGTGCCAGCAGGAGGGACAGGGCGGGGCAGCCCCAGCATTTT	CASRRDRAGQPQHF
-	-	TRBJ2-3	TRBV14	TGTGCCAGCAGCCGGCCAGGGCGATCAGATACGCAGTATTTT	CASSRPGRSDTQYF
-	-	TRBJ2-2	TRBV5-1	TGCGCCAGCAGCTTAATATCCGCGAACACCGGGGAGCTGTTTTTT	CASSLISANTGELFF
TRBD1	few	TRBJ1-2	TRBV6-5	TGTGCCAGCAGTTCCACCGGGACAGTAGGAAAAGGCTACACCTTC	CASSSTGTVGKGYTF
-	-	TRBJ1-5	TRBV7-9	TGTGCCAGCAGCTCAACTCAGGGTTTTGGTGGGCCCCAGCATTTT	CASSSTQGFGGPQHF
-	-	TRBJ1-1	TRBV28	TGTGCCAGCATCAAGGGGAACACTGAAGCTTTCTTT	CASIKGNTEAFF
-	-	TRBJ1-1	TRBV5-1	TGCGCCAGCAGCTTGGAGGCAGAATCTGAAGCTTTCTTT	CASSLEAESEAFF
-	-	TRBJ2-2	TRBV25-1	TGTGCCAGCAAGGGTACAGGGAACTTGGGCGGGGAGCTGTTTTTT	CASKGTGNLGGELFF